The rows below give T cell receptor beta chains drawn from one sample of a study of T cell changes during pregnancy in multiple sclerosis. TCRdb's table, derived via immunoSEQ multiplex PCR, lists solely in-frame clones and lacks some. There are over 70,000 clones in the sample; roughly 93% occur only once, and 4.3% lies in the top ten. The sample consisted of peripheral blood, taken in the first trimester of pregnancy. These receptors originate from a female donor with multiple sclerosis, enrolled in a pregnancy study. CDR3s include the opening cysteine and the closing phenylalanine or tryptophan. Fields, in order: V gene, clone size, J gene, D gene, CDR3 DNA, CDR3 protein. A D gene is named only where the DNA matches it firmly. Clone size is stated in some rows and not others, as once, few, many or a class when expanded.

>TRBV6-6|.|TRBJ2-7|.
TGTGCCAGCAGTACCTCGGGACTTTCCTACGAGCAGTACTTC
CASSTSGLSYEQYF
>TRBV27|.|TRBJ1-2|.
TGTGCCAGCAGCACCCTAGGGGCGCATGGCTACACCTTC
CASSTLGAHGYTF
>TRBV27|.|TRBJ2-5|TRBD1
TGTGCCAGCAGACAGACAGGGGGCGGGGAGACCCAGTACTTC
CASRQTGGGETQYF
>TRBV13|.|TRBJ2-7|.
TGTGCCAGCAGCTTTATTAACGAGCAGTACTTC
CASSFINEQYF
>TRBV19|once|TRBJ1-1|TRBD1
TGTGCCAGTAGTATCGGGACAGGGGACACTGAAGCTTTCTTT
CASSIGTGDTEAFF
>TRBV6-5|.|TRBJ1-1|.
TGTGCCACCCAAGGGGGGGGGCTGGGCACTGAAGCTTTCTTT
CATQGGGLGTEAFF
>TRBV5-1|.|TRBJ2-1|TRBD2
TGCGCCAGCAGCATTGGGGGGGGGAACAATGAGCAGTTCTTC
CASSIGGGNNEQFF
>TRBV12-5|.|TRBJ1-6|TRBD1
TGTGCTAGTGGTCCAGGGACAGTAGGTAATTCACCCCTCCACTTT
CASGPGTVGNSPLHF
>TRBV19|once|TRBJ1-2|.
TGTGCCAGTAGTATCCCAGGGGACATCTATGGCTACACCTTC
CASSIPGDIYGYTF
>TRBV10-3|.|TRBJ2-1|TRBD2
TGTGCCATCAGGGCGGTAGCGGGGGGGCCGAACAATGAGCAGTTCTTC
CAIRAVAGGPNNEQFF
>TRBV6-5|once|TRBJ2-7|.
TGTGCCAGCAGTAGGGGTAAGAGCGAGCAGTACTTC
CASSRGKSEQYF
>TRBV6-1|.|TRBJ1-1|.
TGTGCCAGCAGTGAAATGCCAGGGCCCACTGAAGCTTTCTTT
CASSEMPGPTEAFF
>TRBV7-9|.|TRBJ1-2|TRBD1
TGTGCCAGCAGCTTAACCGACAGGGCCTATGGCTACACCTTC
CASSLTDRAYGYTF
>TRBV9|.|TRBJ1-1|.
TGTGCCAGCAGCGGAAACCCGGGGATTGAAGCTTTCTTT
CASSGNPGIEAFF
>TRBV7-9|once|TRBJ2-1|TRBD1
TGTGCCAGCAGCGGAACAGGGGACCCCTACAATGAGCAGTTCTTC
CASSGTGDPYNEQFF
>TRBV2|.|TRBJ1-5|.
TGTGCCAGCAAAGACGAACAGGCCCAGCATTTT
CASKDEQAQHF
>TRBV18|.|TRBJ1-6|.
TGTGCCAGCTCACCAATGCTGTCCGGGAAAAGCTCCTATAATTCACCCCTCCACTTT
CASSPMLSGKSSYNSPLHF
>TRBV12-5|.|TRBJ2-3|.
TGTGCTAGTGGCCTCGGGAACACAGATACGCAGTATTTT
CASGLGNTDTQYF
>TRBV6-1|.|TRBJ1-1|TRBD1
TGTGCCAGCATCCGGGACAGCACCACCCCCAGGGGGGCTTTCTTT
CASIRDSTTPRGAFF
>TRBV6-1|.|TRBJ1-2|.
TGTGCCAGCAGTGAAAGCAGGGATGGCTACACCTTC
CASSESRDGYTF
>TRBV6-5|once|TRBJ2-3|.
TGTGCCAGCAGTGGTAGGGGGACAGATACGCAGTATTTT
CASSGRGTDTQYF
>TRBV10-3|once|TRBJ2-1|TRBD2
TGTGCCATCAGACATAGCGGGGCGGGGAATGAGCAGTTCTTC
CAIRHSGAGNEQFF
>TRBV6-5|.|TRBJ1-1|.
TGTGCCAGCAGTTACAGTGGGAGGGACACTGAAGCTTTCTTT
CASSYSGRDTEAFF
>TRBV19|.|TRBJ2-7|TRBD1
TGTGCCAGTGGAACCGGGACAGGAGACGAGCAGTACTTC
CASGTGTGDEQYF
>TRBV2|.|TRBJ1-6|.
TGTGCCAGCAGGGTGACAGGTCACGGTTCACCCCTCCACTTT
CASRVTGHGSPLHF
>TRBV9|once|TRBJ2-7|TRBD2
TGTGCCAGCAGCTTCGGGGGGCTAGCGGGGGACGAGCAGTACTTC
CASSFGGLAGDEQYF
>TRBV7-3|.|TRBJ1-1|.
TGTGCCAGCAGCCTAGACGGAGGCACTGAAGCTTTCTTT
CASSLDGGTEAFF
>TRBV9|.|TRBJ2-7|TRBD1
TGTGCCAGCAGCGTGACGCAGGGGGCGCTTTTATACGAGCAGTACTTC
CASSVTQGALLYEQYF
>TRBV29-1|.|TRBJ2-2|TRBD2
TGCAGCGCCCTGGGGCGGGGGGGCGGAGGGGAGCTGTTTTTT
CSALGRGGGGELFF
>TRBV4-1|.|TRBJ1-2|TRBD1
TGCGCCAGCAGCCAGGTAGGGACAGGGAACTATGGCTACACCTTC
CASSQVGTGNYGYTF
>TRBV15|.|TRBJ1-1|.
TGTGCCACCAGCAGAGATGACCAAAGGGGCACTGAAGCTTTCTTT
CATSRDDQRGTEAFF